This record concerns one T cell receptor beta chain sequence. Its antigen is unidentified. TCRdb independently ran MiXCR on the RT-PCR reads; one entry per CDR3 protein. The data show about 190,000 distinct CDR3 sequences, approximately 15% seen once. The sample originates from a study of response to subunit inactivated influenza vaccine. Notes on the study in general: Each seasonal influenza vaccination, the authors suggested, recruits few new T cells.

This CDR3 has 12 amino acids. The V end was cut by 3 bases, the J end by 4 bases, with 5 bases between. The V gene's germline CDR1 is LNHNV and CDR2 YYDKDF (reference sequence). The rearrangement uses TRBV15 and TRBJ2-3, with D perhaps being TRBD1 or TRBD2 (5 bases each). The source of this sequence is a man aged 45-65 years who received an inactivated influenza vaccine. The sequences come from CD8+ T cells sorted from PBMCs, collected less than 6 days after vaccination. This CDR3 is CATSRGADTQYF. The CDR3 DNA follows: TGTGCCACCAGCAGGGGGGCAGATACGCAGTATTTT.